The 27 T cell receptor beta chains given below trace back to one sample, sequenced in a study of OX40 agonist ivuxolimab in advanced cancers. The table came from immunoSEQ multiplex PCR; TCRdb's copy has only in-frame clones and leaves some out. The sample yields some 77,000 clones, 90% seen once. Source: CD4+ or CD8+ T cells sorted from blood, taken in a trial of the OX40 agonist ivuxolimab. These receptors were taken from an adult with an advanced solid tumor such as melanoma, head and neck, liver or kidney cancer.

The CDR3 DNA sequence: TGTGCCATCAGTGAGAGTGAGAACGAGCAGTACTTC. Translating it yields CAISESENEQYF. This sequence joins TRBV10-3 and TRBJ2-7; D gene unclear. The CDR3 covers 12 residues. The V end lost 2 bases, the J end lost 5 bases, and 7 bases lay between the germline ends. Germline values: CDR1 ENHRY, CDR2 SYGVKD.

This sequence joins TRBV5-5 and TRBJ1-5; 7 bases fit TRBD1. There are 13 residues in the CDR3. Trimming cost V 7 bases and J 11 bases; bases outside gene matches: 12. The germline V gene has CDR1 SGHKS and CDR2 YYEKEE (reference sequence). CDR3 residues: CASATGEHRAQHF. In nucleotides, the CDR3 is TGTGCCAGCGCAACAGGGGAACATCGAGCCCAGCATTTT.

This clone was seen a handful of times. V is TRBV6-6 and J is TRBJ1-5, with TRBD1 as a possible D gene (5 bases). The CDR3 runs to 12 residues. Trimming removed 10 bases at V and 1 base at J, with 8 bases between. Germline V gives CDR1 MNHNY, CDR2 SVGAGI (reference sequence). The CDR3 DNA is TGTGCCACGGGGGGGAGCAATCAGCCCCAGCATTTT. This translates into CATGGSNQPQHF.

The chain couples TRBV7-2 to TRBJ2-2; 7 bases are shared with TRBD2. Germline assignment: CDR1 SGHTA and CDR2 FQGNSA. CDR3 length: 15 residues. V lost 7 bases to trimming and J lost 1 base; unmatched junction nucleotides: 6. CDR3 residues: CASTRVAGNTGELFF. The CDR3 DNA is TGTGCCAGCACCCGGGTAGCGGGGAACACCGGGGAGCTGTTTTTT. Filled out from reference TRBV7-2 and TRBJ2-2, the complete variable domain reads GAGVSQSPSNKVTEKGKDVELRCDPISGHTALYWYRQSLGQGLEFLIYFQGNSAPDKSGLPSDRFSAERTGGSVSTLTIQRTQQEDSAVYLCASTRVAGNTGELFFGEGSRLTVL.

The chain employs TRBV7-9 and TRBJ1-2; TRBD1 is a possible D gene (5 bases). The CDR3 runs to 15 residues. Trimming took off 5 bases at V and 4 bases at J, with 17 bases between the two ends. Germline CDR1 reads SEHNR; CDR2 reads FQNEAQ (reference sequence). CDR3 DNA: TGTGCCAGCAGCCCCGGGGGTGGGTCGGCCTATGGCTACACCTTC. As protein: CASSPGGGSAYGYTF.

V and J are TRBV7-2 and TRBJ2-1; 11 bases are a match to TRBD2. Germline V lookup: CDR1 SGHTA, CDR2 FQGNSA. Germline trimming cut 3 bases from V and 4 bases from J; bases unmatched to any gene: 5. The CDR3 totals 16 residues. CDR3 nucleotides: TGTGCCAGCAGCTTGTTAGCGGGGGGGGCTTACAATGAGCAGTTCTTC. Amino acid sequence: CASSLLAGGAYNEQFF. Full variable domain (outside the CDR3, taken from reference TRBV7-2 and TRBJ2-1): GAGVSQSPSNKVTEKGKDVELRCDPISGHTALYWYRQSLGQGLEFLIYFQGNSAPDKSGLPSDRFSAERTGGSVSTLTIQRTQQEDSAVYLCASSLLAGGAYNEQFFGPGTRLTVL.

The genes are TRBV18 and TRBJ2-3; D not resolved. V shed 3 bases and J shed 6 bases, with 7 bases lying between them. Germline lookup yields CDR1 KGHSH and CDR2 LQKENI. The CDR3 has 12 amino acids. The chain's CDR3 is CASSPVEDTQYF. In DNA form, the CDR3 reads TGTGCCAGCTCACCGGTGGAGGATACGCAGTATTTT.

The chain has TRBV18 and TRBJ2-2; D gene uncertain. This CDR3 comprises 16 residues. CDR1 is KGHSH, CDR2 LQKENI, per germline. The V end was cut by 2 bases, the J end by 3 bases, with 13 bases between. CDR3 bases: TGTGCCAGCTCACCATTACCAGAAAGGGACACCGGGGAGCTGTTTTTT. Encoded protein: CASSPLPERDTGELFF.

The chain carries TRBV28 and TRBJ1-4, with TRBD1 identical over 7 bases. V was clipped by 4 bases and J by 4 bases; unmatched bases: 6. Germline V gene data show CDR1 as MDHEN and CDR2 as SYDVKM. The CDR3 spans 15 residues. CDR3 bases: TGTGCCAGCAGTTACACAGGGGACAATAATGAAAAACTGTTTTTT. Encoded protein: CASSYTGDNNEKLFF.

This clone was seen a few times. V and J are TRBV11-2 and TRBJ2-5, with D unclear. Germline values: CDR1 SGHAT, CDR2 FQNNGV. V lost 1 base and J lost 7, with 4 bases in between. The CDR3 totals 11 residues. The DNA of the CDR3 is TGTGCCAGCAGCTTAGGGGGGACCCAGTACTTC. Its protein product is CASSLGGTQYF.

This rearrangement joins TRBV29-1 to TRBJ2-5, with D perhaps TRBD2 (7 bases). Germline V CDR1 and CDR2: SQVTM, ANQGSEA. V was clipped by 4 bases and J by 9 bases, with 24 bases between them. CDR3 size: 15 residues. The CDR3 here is CSVVTPSGGRGAQYF. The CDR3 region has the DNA TGCAGCGTTGTAACTCCTTCGGGGGGCCGGGGGGCCCAGTACTTC.

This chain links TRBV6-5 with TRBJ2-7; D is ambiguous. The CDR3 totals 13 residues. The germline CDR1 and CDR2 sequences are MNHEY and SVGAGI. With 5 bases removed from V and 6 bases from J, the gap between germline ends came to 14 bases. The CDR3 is CASSEPPVGEQYF. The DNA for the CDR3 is TGTGCCAGCAGTGAACCTCCGGTGGGCGAGCAGTACTTC.

CDR3 sequence (DNA): TGTGCCAGCAGTTACTCTGGGACAGGGGGTAGGGAGCAGTACTTC. Its translation is CASSYSGTGGREQYF. This rearrangement joins TRBV6-5 to TRBJ2-7, with 11 bases aligning to TRBD1. Looked up from germline, CDR1 is MNHEY and CDR2 is SVGAGI. CDR3 length: 15 amino acids. J gave up 7 bases and V 0 bases, and 5 bases lay outside the gene matches.

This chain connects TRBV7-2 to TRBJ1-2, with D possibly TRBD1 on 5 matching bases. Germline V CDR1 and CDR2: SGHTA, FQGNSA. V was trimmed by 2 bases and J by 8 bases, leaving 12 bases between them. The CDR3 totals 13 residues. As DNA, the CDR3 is TGTGCCAGCAGCTTATATACGGGGGTCGGCTACACCTTC. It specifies CASSLYTGVGYTF.

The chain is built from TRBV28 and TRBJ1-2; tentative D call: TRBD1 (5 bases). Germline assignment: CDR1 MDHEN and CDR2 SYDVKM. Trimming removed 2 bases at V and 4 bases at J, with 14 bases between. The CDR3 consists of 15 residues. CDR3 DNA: TGTGCCAGCAGTTTACCCGGGACGTACTCCTATGGCTACACCTTC. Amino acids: CASSLPGTYSYGYTF.

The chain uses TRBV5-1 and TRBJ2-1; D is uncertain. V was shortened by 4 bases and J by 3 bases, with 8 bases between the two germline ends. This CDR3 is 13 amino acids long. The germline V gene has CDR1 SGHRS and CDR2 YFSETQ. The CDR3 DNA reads TGCGCCAGCAGCAGGTCAGACTACAATGAGCAGTTCTTC. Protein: CASSRSDYNEQFF.

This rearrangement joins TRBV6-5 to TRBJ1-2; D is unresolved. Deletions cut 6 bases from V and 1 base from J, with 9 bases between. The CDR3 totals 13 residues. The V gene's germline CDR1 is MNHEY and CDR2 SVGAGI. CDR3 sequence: CASRLDLNYGYTF. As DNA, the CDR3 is TGTGCCAGCAGGTTGGACCTTAACTATGGCTACACCTTC.

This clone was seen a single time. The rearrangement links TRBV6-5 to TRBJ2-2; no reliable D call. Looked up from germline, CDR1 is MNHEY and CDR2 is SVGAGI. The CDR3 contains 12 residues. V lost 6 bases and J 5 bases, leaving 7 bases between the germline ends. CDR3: CASSQWTGELFF. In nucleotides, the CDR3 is TGTGCCAGCAGCCAATGGACCGGGGAGCTGTTTTTT.

This chain's CDR3 is CASSEGGDRGPGYTF. The CDR3 DNA sequence: TGTGCCAGCAGTGAAGGGGGGGACAGGGGCCCTGGCTACACCTTC. V is TRBV25-1 and J is TRBJ1-2; 10 bases align to TRBD1. The CDR3 totals 15 residues. The ends lost 2 bases at V and 7 bases at J; junction bases unmatched: 7. Per germline, CDR1 MGHDK and CDR2 SYGVNS.

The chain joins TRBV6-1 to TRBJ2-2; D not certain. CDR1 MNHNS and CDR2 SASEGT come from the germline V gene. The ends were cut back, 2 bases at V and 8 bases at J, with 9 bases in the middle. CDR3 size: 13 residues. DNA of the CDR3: TGTGCCAGCAGTGAATCCGCTAGAGGGGAGCTGTTTTTT. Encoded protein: CASSESARGELFF.

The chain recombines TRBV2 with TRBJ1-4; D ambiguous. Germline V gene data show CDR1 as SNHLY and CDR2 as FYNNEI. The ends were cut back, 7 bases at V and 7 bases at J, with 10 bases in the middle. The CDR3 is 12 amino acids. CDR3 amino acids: CASNRGAEKLFF. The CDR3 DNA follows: TGTGCCAGCAATAGAGGAGCTGAAAAACTGTTTTTT.

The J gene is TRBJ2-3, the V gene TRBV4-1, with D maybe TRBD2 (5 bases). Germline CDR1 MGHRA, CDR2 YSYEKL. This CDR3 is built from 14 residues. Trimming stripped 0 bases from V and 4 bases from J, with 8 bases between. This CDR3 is CASSQDTSSDTQYF. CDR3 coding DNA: TGCGCCAGCAGCCAAGATACTAGTTCAGATACGCAGTATTTT.

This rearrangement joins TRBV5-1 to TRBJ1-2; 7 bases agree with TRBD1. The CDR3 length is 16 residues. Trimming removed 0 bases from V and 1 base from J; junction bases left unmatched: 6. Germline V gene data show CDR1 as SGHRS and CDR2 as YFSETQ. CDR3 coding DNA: TGCGCCAGCAGCTTGGGGCAGACAGGGATTAACTATGGCTACACCTTC. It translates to CASSLGQTGINYGYTF.

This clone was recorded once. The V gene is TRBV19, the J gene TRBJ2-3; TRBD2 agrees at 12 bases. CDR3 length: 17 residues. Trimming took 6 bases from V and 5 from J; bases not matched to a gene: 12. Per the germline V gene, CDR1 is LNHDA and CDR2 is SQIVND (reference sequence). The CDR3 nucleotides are TGTGCCAGTAGCCCTCCTAGACTAGCGGGAGCTGTAGATACGCAGTATTTT. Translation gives CASSPPRLAGAVDTQYF.

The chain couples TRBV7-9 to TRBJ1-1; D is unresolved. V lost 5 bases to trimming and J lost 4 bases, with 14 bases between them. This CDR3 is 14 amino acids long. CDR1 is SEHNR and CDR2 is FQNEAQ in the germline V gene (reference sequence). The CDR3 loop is CASSLRGEGTEAFF. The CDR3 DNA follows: TGTGCCAGCAGCCTCCGCGGGGAGGGCACTGAAGCTTTCTTT. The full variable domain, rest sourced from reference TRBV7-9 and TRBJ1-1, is DTGVSQNPRHKITKRGQNVTFRCDPISEHNRLYWYRQTLGQGPEFLTYFQNEAQLEKSRLLSDRFSAERPKGSFSTLEIQRTEQGDSAMYLCASSLRGEGTEAFFGQGTRLTVV.

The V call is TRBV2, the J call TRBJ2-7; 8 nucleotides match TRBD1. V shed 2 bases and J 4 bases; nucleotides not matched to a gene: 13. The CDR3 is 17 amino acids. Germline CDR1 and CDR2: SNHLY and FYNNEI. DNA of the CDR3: TGTGCCAGCAGTGAATGGCCCGGGGCAGGGGGCAGTTACGAGCAGTACTTC. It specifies CASSEWPGAGGSYEQYF.

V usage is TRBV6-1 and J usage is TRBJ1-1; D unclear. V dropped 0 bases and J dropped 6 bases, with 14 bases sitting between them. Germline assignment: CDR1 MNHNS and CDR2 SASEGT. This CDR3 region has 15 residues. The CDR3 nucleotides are TGTGCCAGCAGTGAAGCGCTGGCCGGAAGCCCTGAAGCTTTCTTT. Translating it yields CASSEALAGSPEAFF.